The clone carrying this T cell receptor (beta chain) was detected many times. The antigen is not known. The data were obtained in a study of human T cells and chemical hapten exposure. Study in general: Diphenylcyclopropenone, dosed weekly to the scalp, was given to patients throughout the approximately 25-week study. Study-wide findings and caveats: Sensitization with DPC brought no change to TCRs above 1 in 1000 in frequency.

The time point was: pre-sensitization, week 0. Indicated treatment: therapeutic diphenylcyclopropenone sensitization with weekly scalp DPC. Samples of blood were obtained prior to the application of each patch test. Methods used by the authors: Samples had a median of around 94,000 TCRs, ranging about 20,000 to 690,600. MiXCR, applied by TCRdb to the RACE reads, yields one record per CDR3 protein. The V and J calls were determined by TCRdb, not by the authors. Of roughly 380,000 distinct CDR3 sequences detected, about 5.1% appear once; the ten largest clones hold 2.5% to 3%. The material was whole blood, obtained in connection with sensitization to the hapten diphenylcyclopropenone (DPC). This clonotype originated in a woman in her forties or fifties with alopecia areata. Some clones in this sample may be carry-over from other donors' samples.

The CDR3 reads CAWRRVLVDTEAFF. CDR3 coding DNA: TGTGCCTGGAGAAGGGTCCTAGTGGACACTGAAGCTTTCTTT. The V and J genes are TRBV30 and TRBJ1-1; D gene ambiguous. V shed 3 bases and J shed 3 bases, with 14 bases lying between them. CDR1 is GTSNPN and CDR2 is SVGIG in the germline V gene (reference sequence). The CDR3 runs to 14 residues.